Listed below are T cell receptor beta chains from one sample, sequenced in a study of T cell clonotyping in hematopoietic cell transplantation. TCRdb's table, derived via immunoSEQ multiplex PCR, lists solely in-frame clones and lacks some. The table has about 14,000 clones, 85% to 90% seen once. The sample was PBMCs, taken 100 days after allogeneic stem cell transplant. These receptors were taken from a male patient aged 45 to 59 who had an allogeneic stem cell transplant from an unrelated donor, so T cells may come from the graft donor. Some clones in this sample may be carry-over from other donors' samples. Each CDR3 is given with its conserved first and last residue. The D gene is left open where the match is weak. Expanded clones are given a class, and other clones once, few, many or no size at all.

j_gene | len | abundance | d_gene | v_gene | CDR3nt | CDR3aa
TRBJ1-5 | 15 | once | TRBD1 | TRBV7-6 | TGTGCCAGCAGCTTAGATCGGGACAGTAATCAGCCCCAGCATTTT | CASSLDRDSNQPQHF
TRBJ2-7 | 12 | NA | NA | TRBV5-8 | TGTGCCAGCAGCTTAACTTTCTACGAGCAGTACTTC | CASSLTFYEQYF
TRBJ1-4 | 15 | NA | TRBD1 | TRBV5-6 | TGTGCCAGCAGCAACCTACAGGGGATGCGGGAAAAACTGTTTTTT | CASSNLQGMREKLFF
TRBJ2-2 | 15 | NA | NA | TRBV5-4 | TGTGCCAGCAGCTTCGAAAGGGGGAAGACCGGGGAGCTGTTTTTT | CASSFERGKTGELFF
TRBJ2-3 | 16 | NA | TRBD2 | TRBV7-3 | TGTGCCAGCAGCTTAAGAACTAGCGGGAGTGTAGATACGCAGTATTTT | CASSLRTSGSVDTQYF
TRBJ1-2 | 13 | once | NA | TRBV19 | TGTGCCAGTAGTCCAGGGGTTCGCTATGGCTACACCTTC | CASSPGVRYGYTF
TRBJ2-1 | 16 | NA | NA | TRBV4-3 | TGCGCCAGCAGCCAAGGACTCGAGCTAATGTACAATGAGCAGTTCTTC | CASSQGLELMYNEQFF
TRBJ2-1 | 16 | NA | NA | TRBV5-1 | TGCGCCAGCAGCACGGACTCCCGTCAATTCTACAATGAGCAGTTCTTC | CASSTDSRQFYNEQFF
TRBJ1-1 | 16 | NA | NA | TRBV7-2 | TGTGCCAGCAGCTTAAGGCAGGGCCGTATGAACACTGAAGCTTTCTTT | CASSLRQGRMNTEAFF
TRBJ2-2 | 17 | NA | NA | TRBV19 | TGTGCCAGTAGTATCCCCACGACAGGATTGAACACCGGGGAGCTGTTTTTT | CASSIPTTGLNTGELFF
TRBJ2-3 | 11 | NA | NA | TRBV7-9 | TGTGCCAGCAGCCGGGGAGATACGCAGTATTTT | CASSRGDTQYF
TRBJ2-3 | 15 | NA | TRBD1 | TRBV9 | TGTGCCAGCAGCGTAAGGGGGCGGAGCACAGATACGCAGTATTTT | CASSVRGRSTDTQYF
TRBJ2-7 | 14 | NA | NA | TRBV5-6 | TGTGCCAGCAGCTTGACTCCGGACGTCTACGAGCAGTACTTC | CASSLTPDVYEQYF
TRBJ2-3 | 16 | NA | TRBD2 | TRBV5-1 | TGCGCCAGCAGCTTGTCTACTAGCGGGGGCACAGATACGCAGTATTTT | CASSLSTSGGTDTQYF
TRBJ2-3 | 15 | NA | TRBD1 | TRBV11-3 | TGTGCCAGCAGCTCCGGGACAGGCTCCACAGATACGCAGTATTTT | CASSSGTGSTDTQYF
TRBJ1-5 | 15 | NA | NA | TRBV4-1 | TGCGCCAGCAGCCAATTAACTGTTAGCAATCAGCCCCAGCATTTT | CASSQLTVSNQPQHF
TRBJ1-1 | 14 | NA | TRBD1 | TRBV30 | TGTGCCTGGACCATTACAGGGGTCGTCGCTGAAGCTTTCTTT | CAWTITGVVAEAFF
TRBJ2-3 | 14 | NA | TRBD2 | TRBV2 | TGTGCCAGCAGTCCCCTCGGACTAGTTGATACGCAGTATTTT | CASSPLGLVDTQYF
TRBJ1-1 | 13 | NA | NA | TRBV9 | TGTGCCAGCAGCGTACAGCGGAACACTGAAGCTTTCTTT | CASSVQRNTEAFF